This T cell receptor (beta chain) was recorded in a study of graft-versus-host responses after intestinal transplantation. Study context: Tacrolimus plus steroids were given to all recipients for roughly three years, preceded by anti-thymocyte globulin induction.

General study results and limits: Circulating GvH clone levels at their peak were associated with HvG declines (early post-transplant). Among recipient marrow samples, GvH clones were found; some appeared first in ileum or blood. Where graft-donor T cell macrochimerism was present, patients had high graft-versus-host to host-versus-graft clonal ratios in allografts.

Turning to this clone: Its antigen is still unknown.

Sequencing was performed with immunoSEQ multiplex PCR; in TCRdb, only in-frame clones are kept and a portion is missing. The sample contains roughly 60,000 clones, more than 75% of which appear only once. This CDR3 has 14 residues. V was trimmed by 0 bases and J by 7 bases, leaving 12 bases between them. Per the germline V gene, CDR1 is LGHNA and CDR2 is YNFKEQ. The genes are TRBV4-2 and TRBJ2-5; D uncertain. The source material was PBMCs, sampled almost 120 days after intestinal transplantation. The TCR originated in a human patient who received an intestinal transplant, so some T cells may come from the graft donor. The CDR3 sequence: CASSQEPSIGTQYF. Here the CDR3 DNA reads TGTGCCAGCAGCCAAGAGCCCAGTATCGGGACCCAGTACTTC.